The next 7 T cell receptor beta chains were all read from a single sample in a study of T cell responses to AZD1222 COVID-19 vaccine. Assay used: immunoSEQ multiplex PCR; TCRdb lists only in-frame clones, some missing. The table lists around 120,000 clones, more than 85% of them singletons, with approximately 1.2% in the top ten. This specimen was peripheral blood, taken on day 0 of AZD1222 vaccination. The receptors come from an adult in good health.

This clone was detected once. The chain couples TRBV7-9 to TRBJ1-5; D remains unclear. Trimming took off 0 bases at V and 5 bases at J, with 5 bases between the two ends. The CDR3 runs 13 residues. The germline gives CDR1 SEHNR, CDR2 FQNEAQ (reference sequence). CDR3 coding DNA: TGTGCCAGCAGCTTAGCCACAGATCAGCCCCAGCATTTT. Protein product: CASSLATDQPQHF.

The J gene is TRBJ1-1, the V gene TRBV7-9, with 8 bases lining up with TRBD1. The CDR3 runs to 14 residues. Trimming cost V 4 bases and J 4 bases; bases outside gene matches: 5. CDR1 is SEHNR, CDR2 FQNEAQ, per germline (reference sequence). As DNA, the CDR3 is TGTGCCAGCAGCTCTGACAGGGGATCCACTGAAGCTTTCTTT. Its protein product is CASSSDRGSTEAFF. The variable domain in full, with the rest retrieved from reference TRBV7-9 and TRBJ1-1, is DTGVSQNPRHKITKRGQNVTFRCDPISEHNRLYWYRQTLGQGPEFLTYFQNEAQLEKSRLLSDRFSAERPKGSFSTLEIQRTEQGDSAMYLCASSSDRGSTEAFFGQGTRLTVV.

V usage is TRBV19 and J usage is TRBJ1-5; 11 bases align to TRBD1. The CDR3 totals 16 residues. Losses at the gene ends were 5 bases for V and 6 bases for J; bases not matched to a gene: 9. Germline CDR1 LNHDA, CDR2 SQIVND (reference sequence). The CDR3 DNA reads TGTGCCAGTAGTTCCCCGGACAGGGGGCTTACTCAGCCCCAGCATTTT. Amino acid sequence: CASSSPDRGLTQPQHF.

The genes are TRBV29-1 and TRBJ1-1; weak D call: TRBD1 (5 bases). Germline CDR1 reads SQVTM; CDR2 reads ANQGSEA. CDR3 length equals 12 residues. V was shortened by 4 bases and J by 6 bases, with 12 bases between the two germline ends. The CDR3 bases are TGCAGCGTTGTGCAGGGAAGAGCTGAAGCTTTCTTT. Its protein is CSVVQGRAEAFF.

This chain connects TRBV6-5 to TRBJ2-7; TRBD2 matches 9 bases. From germline, CDR1 is MNHEY and CDR2 SVGAGI. Trimming cost V 7 bases and J 8 bases; bases outside gene matches: 12. This CDR3 has 14 amino acids. The CDR3 region is CASNPPGLAGKQYF. The DNA of the CDR3 is TGTGCCAGCAACCCACCGGGGCTAGCGGGAAAGCAGTACTTC.

The chain recombines TRBV2 with TRBJ2-7; 7 bases match TRBD2. Germline V gene data show CDR1 as SNHLY and CDR2 as FYNNEI. The CDR3 extends over 13 amino acids. With 7 bases clipped from V and 1 base from J, the junction kept 4 bases outside the gene matches. The CDR3 nucleotides read TGTGCCAGCATATCGGGGGGTTCCTACGAGCAGTACTTC. Translation gives CASISGGSYEQYF.

The chain joins TRBV5-6 to TRBJ1-3, with TRBD1 matching 8 bases. Germline assignment: CDR1 SGHDT and CDR2 YYEEEE. V lost 4 bases and J lost 4; bases outside the gene matches: 4. The CDR3 totals 14 residues. The CDR3 reads CASSRTGTGNTIYF. The CDR3 bases are TGTGCCAGCAGCCGGACAGGGACCGGAAACACCATATATTTT. The complete variable domain, with remaining parts taken from reference TRBV5-6 and TRBJ1-3, reads DAGVTQSPTHLIKTRGQQVTLRCSPKSGHDTVSWYQQALGQGPQFIFQYYEEEERQRGNFPDRFSGHQFPNYSSELNVNALLLGDSALYLCASSRTGTGNTIYFGEGSWLTVV.